These T cell receptor beta chains were read from a single sample in a study of shared clonotypes between healthy human individuals. Only in-frame clones appear in the TCRdb table, and some are missing; sequencing was by immunoSEQ multiplex PCR. The table shows some 630,000 clones, with approximately 96% occurring only once. Sequenced sample: naive CD8+ T cells sorted from blood. The receptors stem from a woman aged 25 to 39 in good health. The CDR3 runs from the conserved cysteine through the conserved F or W. The D gene is left open where the match is weak. Expanded clones are given a class, and other clones once, few, many or no size at all.

TRBV4-1,TRBJ2-3,once,.,CASSLTWAGEDNTQYF,TGCGCCAGCAGCCTAACTTGGGCAGGGGAAGATAATACGCAGTATTTT
TRBV5-1,TRBJ1-1,once,TRBD1,CASSWTTGPNTEAFF,TGCGCCAGCAGCTGGACGACAGGGCCTAACACTGAAGCTTTCTTT
TRBV14,TRBJ2-7,.,.,CASSQEEGAESSYEQYF,TGTGCCAGCAGCCAAGAAGAGGGCGCGGAGAGCTCCTACGAGCAGTACTTC
TRBV2,TRBJ1-2,.,.,CASLRGGYGYTF,TGTGCCAGCTTAAGAGGGGGATATGGCTACACCTTC
TRBV6-6,TRBJ2-7,.,.,CASSWEPRNEQYF,TGTGCCAGCAGTTGGGAACCGCGGAACGAGCAGTACTTC
TRBV30,TRBJ1-1,.,.,CAWSQDLNTEAFF,TGTGCCTGGAGCCAGGACCTTAACACTGAAGCTTTCTTT
TRBV7-2,TRBJ2-2,.,TRBD2,CASSSSGRGTGELFF,TGTGCCAGCAGCTCTAGCGGGAGGGGCACCGGGGAGCTGTTTTTT
TRBV6-1,TRBJ1-4,.,.,CASSQGAGGEANEKLFF,TGTGCCAGCAGTCAAGGGGCGGGGGGCGAAGCTAATGAAAAACTGTTTTTT
TRBV28,TRBJ2-7,.,.,CASSFSLGSTYEQYF,TGTGCCAGCAGTTTTTCTCTAGGTTCGACCTACGAGCAGTACTTC
TRBV6-5,TRBJ2-2,.,.,CASSYSRKTRELFF,TGTGCCAGCAGTTACTCGAGGAAAACCAGGGAGCTGTTTTTT
TRBV2,TRBJ2-7,once,TRBD2,CASSPSSGEWYEQYF,TGTGCCAGCAGTCCAAGTAGCGGGGAGTGGTACGAGCAGTACTTC
TRBV7-9,TRBJ2-7,.,.,CASSQIGQRAYF,TGTGCCAGCAGCCAAATCGGGCAACGAGCGTACTTC
TRBV10-2,TRBJ2-6,.,.,CASSLGRTSQSRANVLTF,TGCGCCAGCAGTCTGGGTCGCACTTCTCAAAGTCGGGCCAACGTCCTGACTTTC
TRBV6-5,TRBJ1-1,.,TRBD1,CASSFQLQGDF,TGTGCCAGCAGTTTTCAGTTGCAGGGGGACTTT
TRBV7-9,TRBJ1-1,few,.,CASSFRGDEAFF,TGTGCCAGCAGCTTCCGGGGAGATGAAGCTTTCTTT
TRBV10-3,TRBJ2-7,.,.,CAIGSPSYEQYF,TGTGCCATTGGGAGTCCCTCCTACGAGCAGTACTTC
TRBV5-8,TRBJ2-6,.,.,CASSLLMGFGANVLTF,TGTGCCAGCAGCTTGTTGATGGGATTTGGGGCCAACGTCCTGACTTTC
TRBV28,TRBJ2-7,.,.,CASSFQWTPGEQYF,TGTGCCAGCAGTTTCCAATGGACGCCCGGCGAGCAGTACTTC
TRBV15,TRBJ1-1,.,.,CATSSRTDLEAFF,TGTGCCACCAGCTCCCGGACAGACCTTGAAGCTTTCTTT
TRBV27,TRBJ2-1,.,TRBD1,CASSISTVRQGPHNEQFF,TGTGCCAGCAGTATTTCCACGGTAAGACAGGGCCCTCACAATGAGCAGTTCTTC
TRBV27,TRBJ2-1,.,.,CASRASHRSGWEQFF,TGTGCCAGCAGGGCATCACACCGGTCCGGTTGGGAGCAGTTCTTC
TRBV7-9,TRBJ2-1,.,.,CASSLERLGVRVNEQFF,TGTGCCAGCAGCTTAGAGAGGCTGGGAGTGAGAGTCAATGAGCAGTTCTTC
TRBV5-4,TRBJ2-7,.,TRBD2,CASSLGTSVYEQYF,TGTGCCAGCAGCCTTGGGACTAGCGTTTACGAGCAGTACTTC
TRBV5-6,TRBJ2-1,.,.,CASSLVGSSYNEQFF,TGTGCCAGCAGCTTGGTCGGGAGCTCCTACAATGAGCAGTTCTTC
TRBV7-2,TRBJ2-3,.,TRBD2,CASSSHRLAGEHTQYF,TGTGCCAGCAGCTCACACCGACTAGCTGGGGAACATACGCAGTATTTT
TRBV28,TRBJ2-2,.,.,CASSFSDRVYGELFF,TGTGCCAGCAGTTTTTCGGACCGGGTTTACGGGGAGCTGTTTTTT
TRBV25-1,TRBJ2-7,.,.,CASSAEQGPYEQYF,TGTGCCAGCAGTGCCGAACAGGGCCCCTACGAGCAGTACTTC
TRBV5-4,TRBJ1-2,.,TRBD1,CASSLRQGKEGYTF,TGTGCCAGCAGCTTGCGACAGGGGAAGGAGGGCTACACCTTC
TRBV6-5,TRBJ1-2,.,.,CASSYGGNNYGYTF,TGTGCCAGCAGTTACGGCGGAAACAACTATGGCTACACCTTC
TRBV9,TRBJ2-5,once,TRBD2,CASSVDDSGGYRETQYF,TGTGCCAGCAGCGTAGATGATAGCGGGGGGTACCGGGAGACCCAGTACTTC
TRBV7-9,TRBJ1-2,.,.,CASSRITGGEAYGYTF,TGTGCCAGCAGCCGAATTACGGGTGGAGAGGCGTATGGCTACACCTTC
TRBV29-1,TRBJ2-1,.,.,CSVAGQSGNNEQFF,TGCAGCGTGGCGGGACAGTCGGGGAACAATGAGCAGTTCTTC
TRBV5-4,TRBJ2-7,.,.,CASSDPQRAYEQYF,TGTGCCAGCAGCGACCCACAGCGCGCCTACGAGCAGTACTTC
TRBV28,TRBJ2-7,.,TRBD1,CASSLPGQVSYEQYF,TGTGCCAGCAGTTTACCGGGACAGGTTTCCTACGAGCAGTACTTC
TRBV19,TRBJ2-2,.,.,CASRPRVGPGELFF,TGTGCCAGTAGACCCAGGGTAGGGCCCGGGGAGCTGTTTTTT
TRBV28,TRBJ2-6,.,.,CASSSYGANVLTF,TGTGCCAGCAGCTCCTATGGGGCCAACGTCCTGACTTTC
TRBV6-1,TRBJ2-3,.,TRBD2,CASGFLGERGGEYF,TGTGCCAGCGGGTTCCTTGGGGAGCGGGGGGGAGAGTATTTT
TRBV5-1,TRBJ2-1,.,TRBD2,CASSSGTSGLNEQFF,TGCGCCAGCAGCTCCGGGACTAGCGGGTTAAATGAGCAGTTCTTC
TRBV2,TRBJ2-5,.,TRBD2,CARGTSGSKETQYF,TGTGCCAGAGGGACTAGCGGTTCTAAAGAGACCCAGTACTTC
TRBV30,TRBJ2-1,.,TRBD2,CASTSPNDNEQFF,TGTGCCTCGACTAGCCCAAACGACAATGAGCAGTTCTTC
TRBV7-9,TRBJ2-1,.,TRBD2,CASSLVAGGPRNEQFF,TGTGCCAGCAGCTTAGTAGCGGGAGGGCCGCGAAATGAGCAGTTCTTC
TRBV9,TRBJ2-2,.,.,CASSVATRSLGELFF,TGTGCCAGCAGCGTGGCGACAAGGTCCTTGGGGGAGCTGTTTTTT
TRBV11-2,TRBJ2-7,.,.,CASSTQTSRGLTYEQYF,TGTGCCAGCAGCACACAAACTTCCCGGGGGCTTACCTACGAGCAGTACTTC
TRBV19,TRBJ1-5,.,.,CASSSPGQLLNQPQHF,TGTGCCAGTAGTTCTCCGGGTCAGCTACTAAATCAGCCCCAGCATTTT
TRBV27,TRBJ2-7,.,.,CASGLKSSYEQYF,TGTGCCAGCGGACTAAAAAGCTCCTACGAGCAGTACTTC
TRBV5-1,TRBJ2-7,.,TRBD2,CASSLAGGGYEQYF,TGCGCCAGCAGCCTAGCGGGAGGAGGCTACGAGCAGTACTTC
TRBV6-6,TRBJ1-1,.,.,CASSYFRTDTEAFF,TGTGCCAGCAGTTACTTTCGGACAGACACTGAAGCTTTCTTT
TRBV27,TRBJ2-7,.,TRBD1,CASSFTGVPYEQYF,TGTGCCAGCAGTTTCACAGGGGTTCCCTACGAGCAGTACTTC
TRBV2,TRBJ2-5,.,TRBD2,CASSAPAGEAETQYF,TGTGCCAGCAGTGCTCCGGCGGGAGAGGCAGAGACCCAGTACTTC
TRBV2,TRBJ2-7,.,.,CASTGTNGYEQYF,TGTGCCAGCACCGGGACAAACGGCTACGAGCAGTACTTC
TRBV11-2,TRBJ2-1,.,.,CASSAQESTGDNEQFF,TGTGCCAGCAGCGCCCAAGAGAGCACCGGGGACAATGAGCAGTTCTTC
TRBV19,TRBJ1-5,.,.,CASAPADQPQHF,TGTGCGTCGGCCCCTGCCGATCAGCCCCAGCATTTT
TRBV5-5,TRBJ2-1,.,.,CASSPLEGYNEQFF,TGTGCCAGCAGCCCCCTTGAGGGATACAATGAGCAGTTCTTC
TRBV2,TRBJ2-4,.,TRBD1,CASSQPGQGNIQYF,TGTGCCAGCAGCCAACCGGGACAGGGAAACATTCAGTACTTC
TRBV9,TRBJ2-1,.,TRBD2,CASSVEGSGSGNEQFF,TGTGCCAGCAGCGTAGAAGGTAGCGGGAGTGGCAATGAGCAGTTCTTC
TRBV11-3,TRBJ2-2,.,.,CASSLELAPEANTGELFF,TGTGCCAGCAGCTTAGAGCTAGCACCTGAGGCGAACACCGGGGAGCTGTTTTTT
TRBV6-1,TRBJ2-1,.,TRBD1,CASSPRDRGYNEQFF,TGTGCCAGCAGTCCCCGGGACAGGGGTTACAATGAGCAGTTCTTC
TRBV19,TRBJ1-4,.,TRBD1,CATGQENEKLFF,TGTGCCACAGGACAGGAGAATGAAAAACTGTTTTTT
TRBV21-1,TRBJ2-3,.,.,CASRLRRTQYF,TGTGCCAGCAGGCTAAGACGAACGCAGTATTTT